This T cell receptor beta chain appears in the sequencing data of a study of cytomegalovirus exposure and HLA in healthy donors. With 6 bases clipped from V and 6 bases from J, the junction kept 6 bases outside the gene matches. This CDR3 is built from 14 residues. CDR1 is SEHNR, CDR2 FQNEAQ, per germline (reference sequence). The protocol was immunoSEQ multiplex PCR, while the TCRdb copy is restricted to in-frame clones and leaves out a portion. The table records fewer than 90,000 clones, around 82% of them present only once. In its sample, this clone was seen once. The sample consisted of PBMCs. This receptor was identified in a woman younger than 30 in good health and CMV-seropositive. V and J are TRBV7-9 and TRBJ1-3; the match to TRBD1 covers 9 bases. The CDR3 spells CASRLTGGINTIYF. The CDR3 DNA reads as TGTGCCAGCAGACTAACAGGGGGCATAAACACCATATATTTT. Full variable domain (missing parts from reference TRBV7-9 and TRBJ1-3): DTGVSQNPRHKITKRGQNVTFRCDPISEHNRLYWYRQTLGQGPEFLTYFQNEAQLEKSRLLSDRFSAERPKGSFSTLEIQRTEQGDSAMYLCASRLTGGINTIYFGEGSWLTVV.